This TCR beta chain was captured in a study of tissue T cells after allogeneic stem cell transplantation. Specified time point: mouse harvest day 7 after allogeneic transplant. The graft held 10^6 splenic CD5+ T cells and 10^7 T-cell-depleted bone marrow cells. Tissues came from B6→BALB/c major-mismatch GVHD mice at day 7 or 14. The V gene end was trimmed by 0 bases and the J gene end by 10 bases; junction bases not matched to a gene: 7. There are 15 residues in the CDR3. The germline CDR1 and CDR2 sequences are LGHNA and YNLKQL (reference sequence). The protocol was immunoSEQ multiplex PCR, while the TCRdb copy is restricted to in-frame clones and leaves out a portion. The sample shows several thousand clones, under 55% of them seen only once. Concerning this clone: The antigen is not known. Genes and germline are mouse. The read ends 1 residue shy of where the CDR3 ends; the end is completed using the germline J gene.

Whole-study findings and limits: Motif-based clustering found tissue-specific repertoire signatures shared across patients, though few clones were shared. Within patients, tissue anatomy strongly shaped TCR repertoire composition. Which tissue TCRs were alloreactive or antigen-specific was not determined. Some clones might be persisting host cells.

This receptor was taken from a female BALB/c mouse given C57BL/6 T cells with graft-versus-host disease after an allogeneic hematopoietic cell transplant. This chain uses TRBV5 with TRBJ2-5; the match to TRBD2 covers 10 bases. Input material: gut tissue. The chain's CDR3 is CASSQETGGRSAQYF. CDR3 DNA, as far as it was read: TGTGCCAGCAGCCAAGAGACTGGGGGGCGTTCGGCCCAGTAC.